The clone carrying this T cell receptor (beta chain) was observed a handful of times. V lost 7 bases and J lost 4; bases outside the gene matches: 6. The CDR3 is 13 amino acids. CDR1 and CDR2 (germline): MNHNY, SVGAGI (reference sequence). A second PCR, run for about 7 to 11 cycles, used a sample-barcoded 5' primer plus a J-beta primer mix. MiXCR, run by TCRdb on the 5' RACE reads, gives a single entry per CDR3 protein. The sample lists 1.5 million to 2 million distinct CDR3 sequences, 28% occurring once. The data belong to a study of blood T cells in healthy people across ages. This TCR derives from a woman aged 25 to 45 in good health. The sequenced material came from blood. The chain uses TRBV6-6 and TRBJ1-1; TRBD1 matches at 7 bases. CDR3 region: CASTQEGATEAFF. For the CDR3, the DNA is TGTGCCAGCACCCAGGAGGGGGCCACTGAAGCTTTCTTT.